This T cell receptor beta chain originates from a study of T cell responses to AZD1222 COVID-19 vaccine. Study outcomes and limitations: Donors were largely white British and mainly female; clonal diversity was possibly underestimated. Only a handful of AZD1222 recipients, roughly six in all, had baseline seropositivity.

Sequencing was performed with immunoSEQ multiplex PCR; in TCRdb, only in-frame clones are kept and a portion is missing. The table shows tens of thousands of clones, with roughly 90% occurring only once. Germline loops: CDR1 LGHNA, CDR2 YNFKEQ. V dropped 0 bases and J dropped 2 bases, with 14 bases sitting between them. The CDR3 has 17 residues. Comments on this clone: Its specificity is not known.

The rearrangement joins TRBV4-2 to TRBJ1-5, with unresolved D. This sample comprised peripheral blood, obtained on day 0 of AZD1222 vaccination. This clonotype originated in an adult in good health. CDR3 DNA: TGTGCCAGCAGCCAAGATAGCAGTTTGTCGGGCAATCAGCCCCAGCATTTT. This gives the protein CASSQDSSLSGNQPQHF.